Listed below are T cell receptor beta chains from one sample, sequenced in a study of shared clonotypes between healthy human individuals. TCRdb's table, derived via immunoSEQ multiplex PCR, lists solely in-frame clones and lacks some. Of a few million clones listed, about 90% are singletons. What was sequenced was naive CD4+ T cells from PBMCs. These receptors originate from a man between 18 and 29 years old in good health. Some clones in this sample may be carry-over from other donors' samples. The CDR3 runs from the conserved cysteine through the conserved F or W. The D gene is left open where the match is weak. Clone size is stated in some rows and not others, as once, few, many or a class when expanded.

d_call	clone_size	v_call	j_call	cdr3_aa	cdr3_nt
NA	NA	TRBV6-1	TRBJ1-2	CASTPGLYGYTF	TGTGCCAGCACCCCTGGGTTGTATGGCTACACCTTC
NA	NA	TRBV5-1	TRBJ2-3	CASSRVGDTQYF	TGCGCCAGCAGTAGGGTAGGGGATACGCAGTATTTT
NA	NA	TRBV29-1	TRBJ2-3	CSVEDRVSRSTRFNTDTQYF	TGCAGCGTTGAAGATCGGGTTAGCAGGTCGACCCGTTTCAACACAGATACGCAGTATTTT
TRBD2	once	TRBV15	TRBJ2-7	CATSRSWGGVGYEQYF	TGTGCCACCAGCAGAAGCTGGGGGGGAGTAGGGTACGAGCAGTACTTC
NA	NA	TRBV30	TRBJ1-1	CAWMGRVGTEAFF	TGTGCCTGGATGGGCAGGGTCGGCACTGAAGCTTTCTTT
TRBD1	NA	TRBV7-9	TRBJ2-7	CASSSGQGIREGLSDEQYF	TGTGCCAGCAGCTCGGGACAGGGGATTCGGGAGGGCCTTTCGGACGAGCAGTACTTC
TRBD1	once	TRBV6-6	TRBJ1-2	CASSRQGESYGYTF	TGTGCCAGCAGCCGACAGGGGGAGAGCTATGGCTACACCTTC
NA	NA	TRBV21-1	TRBJ2-5	CASSTPEQVGETQYF	TGTGCCAGCAGCACCCCAGAACAAGTGGGAGAGACCCAGTACTTC
NA	NA	TRBV7-2	TRBJ2-3	CASEVGFSTDTQYF	TGTGCCAGCGAAGTCGGATTTAGCACAGATACGCAGTATTTT
TRBD1	NA	TRBV2	TRBJ1-1	CASSRGQGNTEAFF	TGTGCCAGCAGCAGGGGGCAAGGGAACACTGAAGCTTTCTTT
NA	NA	TRBV5-1	TRBJ1-3	CASSLASSTGNTIYF	TGCGCCAGCAGCTTGGCCAGCAGTACTGGAAACACCATATATTTT
NA	NA	TRBV2	TRBJ1-3	CASSGGNGDSGNTIYF	TGTGCCAGCAGTGGAGGGAACGGCGACTCTGGAAACACCATATATTTT
NA	few	TRBV29-1	TRBJ1-1	CSVEKGTTEAFF	TGCAGCGTTGAAAAGGGTACCACTGAAGCTTTCTTT
TRBD1	once	TRBV23-1	TRBJ1-2	CASSQPGQEDYGYTF	TGCGCCAGCAGTCAACCGGGACAGGAGGACTATGGCTACACCTTC
NA	NA	TRBV5-4	TRBJ2-2	CASSLLGPGELFF	TGTGCCAGCAGCCTCCTCGGGCCGGGGGAGCTGTTTTTT
TRBD1	NA	TRBV5-1	TRBJ1-1	CASSLLTGGVTEAFF	TGCGCCAGCAGCCTACTAACAGGGGGGGTCACTGAAGCTTTCTTT
NA	NA	TRBV7-9	TRBJ1-1	CASSLGGIGNTEAFF	TGTGCCAGCAGCTTAGGGGGAATCGGGAACACTGAAGCTTTCTTT
TRBD1	NA	TRBV14	TRBJ2-7	CASSQDFRQGSYEQYF	TGTGCCAGCAGCCAAGACTTCAGACAGGGGTCCTACGAGCAGTACTTC
NA	NA	TRBV10-3	TRBJ1-2	CAISEGADTLGYTF	TGTGCCATCAGTGAGGGCGCGGACACCCTTGGCTACACCTTC
NA	NA	TRBV28	TRBJ2-3	CASSSAGGDTQYF	TGTGCCAGCAGTTCCGCAGGGGGGGATACGCAGTATTTT
NA	once	TRBV5-1	TRBJ2-1	CASSHGRYNEQFF	TGCGCCAGCAGCCATGGCAGGTACAATGAGCAGTTCTTC
NA	NA	TRBV27	TRBJ1-2	CASSRKGEGDGYTF	TGTGCCAGCAGCCGGAAAGGGGAAGGCGACGGCTACACCTTC
NA	few	TRBV6-6	TRBJ1-1	CASSYSGVINTEAFF	TGTGCCAGCAGTTACTCTGGGGTTATTAACACTGAAGCTTTCTTT
NA	NA	TRBV19	TRBJ2-4	CAPSNRAGAGKNIQYF	TGTGCCCCCTCGAATAGGGCCGGAGCGGGCAAAAACATTCAGTACTTC
NA	NA	TRBV30	TRBJ1-6	CAWSPGPSSPLHF	TGTGCCTGGAGCCCGGGACCAAGTTCACCCCTCCACTTT
NA	once	TRBV5-1	TRBJ2-1	CASSLGGDREQFF	TGCGCCAGCAGCTTGGGGGGAGACCGGGAGCAGTTCTTC
NA	NA	TRBV5-1	TRBJ1-1	CASSPGPIMNTEAFF	TGCGCCAGCAGCCCGGGCCCTATCATGAACACTGAAGCTTTCTTT
NA	few	TRBV7-2	TRBJ2-1	CASSSFQDGGSEQFF	TGTGCCAGCAGCTCATTTCAGGATGGGGGGAGTGAGCAGTTCTTC
NA	NA	TRBV28	TRBJ2-3	CASSHYRSKTDTQYF	TGTGCCAGCAGTCACTACAGGAGTAAAACAGATACGCAGTATTTT
TRBD2	NA	TRBV27	TRBJ2-7	CASSLKGLAGVNEQYF	TGTGCCAGCAGTTTAAAGGGACTAGCGGGAGTCAACGAGCAGTACTTC
NA	NA	TRBV5-1	TRBJ1-3	CASSDTGSGNTIYF	TGCGCCAGCAGCGATACAGGGTCCGGAAACACCATATATTTT
NA	NA	TRBV2	TRBJ2-1	CASTPASSYNEQFF	TGTGCCAGCACCCCCGCGAGCTCCTACAATGAGCAGTTCTTC
TRBD1	once	TRBV5-1	TRBJ2-1	CASSGDRVGNEQFF	TGCGCCAGCAGCGGGGACAGGGTCGGGAATGAGCAGTTCTTC
NA	NA	TRBV28	TRBJ2-5	CASSLPRGQETQYF	TGTGCCAGCAGCCTCCCCAGGGGCCAAGAGACCCAGTACTTC
NA	NA	TRBV4-1	TRBJ2-4	CASSQDPGIFSKNIQYF	TGCGCCAGCAGCCAAGATCCAGGGATCTTCTCCAAAAACATTCAGTACTTC
TRBD1	NA	TRBV11-3	TRBJ2-2	CASSLRGTANTGELFF	TGTGCCAGCAGCTTAAGGGGGACAGCGAACACCGGGGAGCTGTTTTTT
TRBD1	NA	TRBV7-2	TRBJ1-1	CASSRLPTGGGTEAFF	TGTGCCAGCAGCCGACTACCGACAGGGGGGGGCACTGAAGCTTTCTTT
NA	NA	TRBV28	TRBJ2-7	CASSLSARGYEQYF	TGTGCCAGCAGTTTATCCGCTAGGGGGTACGAGCAGTACTTC
TRBD1	NA	TRBV28	TRBJ2-7	CASTRDRGSEQYF	TGTGCCAGCACCAGGGACAGGGGGTCCGAGCAGTACTTC
TRBD1	NA	TRBV4-1	TRBJ2-7	CASSQGEDRAFHEQYF	TGCGCCAGCAGCCAAGGGGAGGACAGGGCGTTTCACGAGCAGTACTTC
NA	NA	TRBV2	TRBJ2-1	CASSEKREQFF	TGTGCCAGCAGTGAAAAACGGGAGCAGTTCTTC